This TCR beta chain was recorded in a study of blood T cell repertoires in COVID-19. As for the study in general: Samples representing acute and convalescent COVID-19 were sourced from the United States, Italy and Spain. Sample material is recorded as cDNA or gDNA derived from T cells, B-cell-depleted T cells, or PBMCs.

V gave up 6 bases and J gave up 4 bases, with 7 bases separating them. The CDR3 is made up of 11 amino acids. In germline, CDR1 is MNHNY, CDR2 SVGAGI (reference sequence). Original handling: Scientists estimated how many nucleated cells there were by amplifying reference gene primers. Clones were sequenced by immunoSEQ multiplex PCR, and TCRdb holds only the in-frame ones, with some missing. The DNA gave D and trimming, while V, J and clone size come from that table. The sample gives about 200,000 clones, almost 90% of which show up once; around 1.5% is in the top ten. The TCR originated in a man aged 18 to 30 with active or convalescent COVID-19. The chain joins TRBV6-6 to TRBJ2-7; D not certain. Material for sequencing was peripheral blood. CDR3 DNA sequence: TGTGCCAGCAGCGCTCAGTACGAGCAGTACTTC. This sequence encodes CASSAQYEQYF.